The clone carrying this TCR beta chain was seen many times. Its antigen remains unknown. The V gene's germline CDR1 is SGHNT and CDR2 YENEEA. The V gene end was trimmed by 1 base and the J gene end by 2 bases; junction bases not matched to a gene: 5. The CDR3 contains 17 residues. The data were obtained in a study of human T cells and chemical hapten exposure. Study details: The use of 2% DPC on around 2 cm by around 2 cm of upper inner arm skin constituted sensitization. Patch tests of 0.01% DPC on the upper back were read at 6 days. Points from the study as a whole: In comparison with controls, expanded TCRs gave rise to a significantly larger number of large CDR3 similarity clusters. Once DPC sensitization occurred, TCRs above 1 in 1000 frequency showed no change.

The time point is: patch test 3, about 24 weeks after DPC sensitization. Treatment specified: therapeutic diphenylcyclopropenone sensitization with weekly scalp DPC. A single record per CDR3 protein comes from TCRdb applying MiXCR to the RACE reads. The sample lists 75,000 to 90,000 distinct CDR3 sequences, 9.5% to 14% occurring once. This rearrangement joins TRBV11-3 to TRBJ2-2, with 9 bases matching TRBD2. Sequenced material: whole blood, taken in connection with sensitization to the hapten diphenylcyclopropenone (DPC). This receptor was taken from a woman aged 45 to 65 with alopecia areata. Some clones in this sample may be carry-over from other donors' samples. The chain's CDR3 is CASSLGLAGLNTGELFF. The CDR3 DNA sequence: TGTGCCAGCAGCTTAGGGCTAGCGGGATTAAACACCGGGGAGCTGTTTTTT.